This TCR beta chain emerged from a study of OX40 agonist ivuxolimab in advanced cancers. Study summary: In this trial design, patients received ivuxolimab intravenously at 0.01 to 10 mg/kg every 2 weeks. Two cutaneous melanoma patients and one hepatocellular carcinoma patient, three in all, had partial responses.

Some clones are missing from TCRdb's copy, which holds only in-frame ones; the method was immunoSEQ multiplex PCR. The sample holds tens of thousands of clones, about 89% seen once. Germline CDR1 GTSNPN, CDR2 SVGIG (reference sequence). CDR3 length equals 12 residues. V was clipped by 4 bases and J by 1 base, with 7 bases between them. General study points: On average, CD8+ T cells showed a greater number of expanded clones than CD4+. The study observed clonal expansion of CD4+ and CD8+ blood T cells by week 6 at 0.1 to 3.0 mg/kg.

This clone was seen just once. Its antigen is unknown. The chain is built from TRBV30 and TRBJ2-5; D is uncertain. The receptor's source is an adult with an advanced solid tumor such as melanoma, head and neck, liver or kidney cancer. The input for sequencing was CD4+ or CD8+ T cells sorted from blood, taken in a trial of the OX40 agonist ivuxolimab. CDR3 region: CAWTPAQETQYF. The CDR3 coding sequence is TGTGCCTGGACCCCCGCCCAAGAGACCCAGTACTTC.